This TCR beta chain is drawn from a study of Ad26.COV2.S vaccination and SARS-CoV-2 variants. Using immunoSEQ multiplex PCR, the repertoire was profiled, and TCRdb retains in-frame clones only, with some absent. The repertoire holds approximately 280,000 clones, with over 75% as singletons. This CDR3 is 13 amino acids long. CDR1 is SGHTA, CDR2 FQGNSA, per germline. Trimming removed 4 bases from V and 1 base from J, with 5 bases in between. In this sample, this clone turned up once. Documented treatment: around 19 received Ad26.COV2.S at low or high dose, single or two shots; roughly five received placebo; per-sample allocation not given. Day 63 after the first injection of vaccine or placebo was the sampling time.

Sequencing used peripheral blood, obtained in a trial of Ad26.COV2.S vaccine versus placebo. The sequence derives from a person between 18 and 59 years old who received the Ad26.COV2.S COVID-19 vaccine or a placebo. The rearrangement joins TRBV7-2 to TRBJ1-5; D uncertain. Here the CDR3 DNA reads TGTGCCAGCAGCTATATCAGCAATCAGCCCCAGCATTTT. This gives the protein CASSYISNQPQHF.